Listed below are T cell receptor beta chains from one sample, sequenced in a study of blood T cell repertoires in COVID-19. The assay was immunoSEQ multiplex PCR, and TCRdb's table has in-frame clones only and misses some. In the table there are under 350,000 clones, about 80% of which are singletons. Source material: peripheral blood. All receptors come from a woman aged 45-65 years who had recovered from COVID-19. Each CDR3 is given with its conserved first and last residue. The D gene is left open where the match is weak. Some rows mark clone size as missing; the rest say once, few, many or name a class of expanded clone.

CDR3nt: TGTGCCTGGATCCCGTCCGTGGCTGCACCCCTCCACTTT; CDR3aa: CAWIPSVAAPLHF; abundance: few; d_gene: -; v_gene: TRBV30; j_gene: TRBJ1-6
CDR3nt: TGTGCCAGCAGCTACGCAGGGACAAGGGGGAATGAGCAGTTCTTC; CDR3aa: CASSYAGTRGNEQFF; abundance: -; d_gene: -; v_gene: TRBV7-2; j_gene: TRBJ2-1
CDR3nt: TGTGCCACTGGGGAGATACCGGGCTACACCTTC; CDR3aa: CATGEIPGYTF; abundance: -; d_gene: -; v_gene: TRBV28; j_gene: TRBJ1-2
CDR3nt: TGTGCCAGCAGCTTTGGAGGGACAGGGTTTAACGGGGAGCTGTTTTTT; CDR3aa: CASSFGGTGFNGELFF; abundance: -; d_gene: TRBD1; v_gene: TRBV7-2; j_gene: TRBJ2-2
CDR3nt: TGTGCCAGCATTCCGGGCGGGAGCGCCTACGAGCAGTACTTC; CDR3aa: CASIPGGSAYEQYF; abundance: -; d_gene: TRBD2; v_gene: TRBV28; j_gene: TRBJ2-7
CDR3nt: TGTGCCAGCAGTTACTCGCATCCGGGACTAGCGGGAATCAACGAGCAGTACTTC; CDR3aa: CASSYSHPGLAGINEQYF; abundance: -; d_gene: TRBD2; v_gene: TRBV6-2/TRBV6-3; j_gene: TRBJ2-7
CDR3nt: TGTGCCAGCAGCGCCGAGGGGGGACAGGGGCGGGAAAAACTGTTTTTT; CDR3aa: CASSAEGGQGREKLFF; abundance: -; d_gene: TRBD1; v_gene: TRBV9; j_gene: TRBJ1-4
CDR3nt: TGTGCCAGCAGCTCACACTTGACAGGCTCCTACGAGCAGTACTTC; CDR3aa: CASSSHLTGSYEQYF; abundance: -; d_gene: -; v_gene: TRBV11-2; j_gene: TRBJ2-7
CDR3nt: TGTGCCAGCAGCTTAGAGGGGGGGCTCACCACGGGAGAGCAGTTCTTC; CDR3aa: CASSLEGGLTTGEQFF; abundance: -; d_gene: -; v_gene: TRBV7-7; j_gene: TRBJ2-1
CDR3nt: TGTGCCAGCAGTGCGACAGGCCGTAACTATGGCTACACCTTC; CDR3aa: CASSATGRNYGYTF; abundance: -; d_gene: -; v_gene: TRBV2; j_gene: TRBJ1-2
CDR3nt: TGTGCCAGCAGTTTGAGGGTCCCAGATACGCAGTATTTT; CDR3aa: CASSLRVPDTQYF; abundance: -; d_gene: -; v_gene: TRBV27; j_gene: TRBJ2-3
CDR3nt: TGTGCCAGCAGAATACTAGCGGGAGGGCCACGGAGCGGCTACAATGAGCAGTTCTTC; CDR3aa: CASRILAGGPRSGYNEQFF; abundance: -; d_gene: TRBD2; v_gene: TRBV28; j_gene: TRBJ2-1
CDR3nt: TGTGCCAGCGTTAAAGGCAGCGGCTATGGCTACACCTTC; CDR3aa: CASVKGSGYGYTF; abundance: -; d_gene: -; v_gene: TRBV2; j_gene: TRBJ1-2
CDR3nt: TGTGCCAGCAGCTCCGGGGGTAGCGAGGGAGATACGCAGTATTTT; CDR3aa: CASSSGGSEGDTQYF; abundance: -; d_gene: -; v_gene: TRBV6-5; j_gene: TRBJ2-3
CDR3nt: TGTGCCATCGTGCCTGGGACAGGGGTTATAGATACGCAGTATTTT; CDR3aa: CAIVPGTGVIDTQYF; abundance: -; d_gene: TRBD1; v_gene: TRBV10-3; j_gene: TRBJ2-3
CDR3nt: TGTGCCAGCAGTTATAATTGGGGGGATCAGCCCCAGCATTTT; CDR3aa: CASSYNWGDQPQHF; abundance: -; d_gene: -; v_gene: TRBV6-5; j_gene: TRBJ1-5
CDR3nt: TGTGCCAGCACCACTTTCCTCACAGATACGCAGTATTTT; CDR3aa: CASTTFLTDTQYF; abundance: -; d_gene: -; v_gene: TRBV7-2; j_gene: TRBJ2-3
CDR3nt: TGTGCCAGCAGTTCTGGGCAGGGGGGCACCGGGGAGCTGTTTTTT; CDR3aa: CASSSGQGGTGELFF; abundance: -; d_gene: -; v_gene: TRBV6-6; j_gene: TRBJ2-2
CDR3nt: TGCGCCAGCAGCTCGGATGCAGGAAATGAGCAGTTCTTC; CDR3aa: CASSSDAGNEQFF; abundance: -; d_gene: -; v_gene: TRBV5-1; j_gene: TRBJ2-1
CDR3nt: TGCGCCAGCCCAATTGTCGGGGGGCATAATAATTCACCCCTCCACTTT; CDR3aa: CASPIVGGHNNSPLHF; abundance: few; d_gene: -; v_gene: TRBV10-1; j_gene: TRBJ1-6
CDR3nt: TGCAGCGTTCTGGGAGACAGGGTTCAAGAGACCCAGTACTTC; CDR3aa: CSVLGDRVQETQYF; abundance: -; d_gene: TRBD1; v_gene: TRBV29-1; j_gene: TRBJ2-5
CDR3nt: TGTGCCAGCAGCTTAGCCCCAGGGGGCAAGTACAATGAGCAGTTCTTC; CDR3aa: CASSLAPGGKYNEQFF; abundance: -; d_gene: TRBD1; v_gene: TRBV7-2; j_gene: TRBJ2-1
CDR3nt: TGTGCCAGCAGCTTAGAGGTCGGGCCGGGGATCGGGGAGCTGTTTTTT; CDR3aa: CASSLEVGPGIGELFF; abundance: -; d_gene: -; v_gene: TRBV7-2; j_gene: TRBJ2-2
CDR3nt: TGTGCCAGCAGGATGACAGCAACTAATGAAAAACTGTTTTTT; CDR3aa: CASRMTATNEKLFF; abundance: -; d_gene: -; v_gene: TRBV6-5; j_gene: TRBJ1-4
CDR3nt: TGTGCCAGCAGCCAAGATAGTTCCCCCCGGAGGTACACTGAAGCTTTCTTT; CDR3aa: CASSQDSSPRRYTEAFF; abundance: -; d_gene: -; v_gene: TRBV3-1/TRBV3-2; j_gene: TRBJ1-1
CDR3nt: TGTGCCAGTAGTCCCGAAACGGACAGGGGTTCTACCTCACCCCTCCACTTT; CDR3aa: CASSPETDRGSTSPLHF; abundance: -; d_gene: TRBD1; v_gene: TRBV19; j_gene: TRBJ1-6
CDR3nt: TGCGCCAGCAGCTGGACAGCGGGAAGCTCTGGAAACACCATATATTTT; CDR3aa: CASSWTAGSSGNTIYF; abundance: -; d_gene: -; v_gene: TRBV5-1; j_gene: TRBJ1-3
CDR3nt: TGTGCCAGCAGCCGCGGGAATCCTGGGAACACCGGGGAGCTGTTTTTT; CDR3aa: CASSRGNPGNTGELFF; abundance: -; d_gene: -; v_gene: TRBV3-1/TRBV3-2; j_gene: TRBJ2-2
CDR3nt: TGTGCCAGCAAGAAAGCTCGGGAGACCCAGTACTTC; CDR3aa: CASKKARETQYF; abundance: -; d_gene: -; v_gene: TRBV12-3/TRBV12-4; j_gene: TRBJ2-5
CDR3nt: TGTGCCAGCGGCCTCACCGGGGGGGCTGGGGCCAACGTCCTGACTTTC; CDR3aa: CASGLTGGAGANVLTF; abundance: -; d_gene: TRBD2; v_gene: TRBV6-2/TRBV6-3; j_gene: TRBJ2-6
CDR3nt: TGTGCCAGCAGCTTAGTCGGGACGGGGGGTCACACCGGGGAGCTGTTTTTT; CDR3aa: CASSLVGTGGHTGELFF; abundance: -; d_gene: TRBD2; v_gene: TRBV7-2; j_gene: TRBJ2-2
CDR3nt: TGTGCCAGCTCACCCCTAGCGGGGGAAGAGACCCAGTACTTC; CDR3aa: CASSPLAGEETQYF; abundance: -; d_gene: TRBD2; v_gene: TRBV18; j_gene: TRBJ2-5
CDR3nt: TGTGCCAGCAGCGTAGAGAGTGACAGGATTGGAGAAAAACTGTTTTTT; CDR3aa: CASSVESDRIGEKLFF; abundance: few; d_gene: -; v_gene: TRBV9; j_gene: TRBJ1-4
CDR3nt: TGTGCCAGCAGCCACAGGGAAGGGCCAGGGACAGATACGCAGTATTTT; CDR3aa: CASSHREGPGTDTQYF; abundance: -; d_gene: -; v_gene: TRBV7-3; j_gene: TRBJ2-3
CDR3nt: TGTGCCTGGATCGGTCGGCTAGCGGGCCTCAATGAGCAGTTCTTC; CDR3aa: CAWIGRLAGLNEQFF; abundance: -; d_gene: TRBD2; v_gene: TRBV30; j_gene: TRBJ2-1
CDR3nt: TGTGCCAGCAGTGCCCCTGGTGGGCGCCGCGAGACCCAGTACTTC; CDR3aa: CASSAPGGRRETQYF; abundance: -; d_gene: -; v_gene: TRBV2; j_gene: TRBJ2-5
CDR3nt: TGCAGCGTTGAAGTACAGGGAGAAGCCACTGAAGCTTTCTTT; CDR3aa: CSVEVQGEATEAFF; abundance: -; d_gene: -; v_gene: TRBV29-1; j_gene: TRBJ1-1
CDR3nt: TGTGCCAGCAGCCCTCACGGGGGGGCCGGAGAAAAACTGTTTTTT; CDR3aa: CASSPHGGAGEKLFF; abundance: -; d_gene: -; v_gene: TRBV9; j_gene: TRBJ1-4
CDR3nt: TGTGCCAGCAGCTCGGGGACTAGTGACGCAGATACGCAGTATTTT; CDR3aa: CASSSGTSDADTQYF; abundance: -; d_gene: TRBD2; v_gene: TRBV13; j_gene: TRBJ2-3
CDR3nt: TGTGCCACCAGTGGAGGGACAGCGAGCTCCTACAATGAGCAGTTCTTC; CDR3aa: CATSGGTASSYNEQFF; abundance: -; d_gene: TRBD1; v_gene: TRBV24-1; j_gene: TRBJ2-1
CDR3nt: TGTGCCAGCAGCGTTCCCGGGACAGGGGATCCCGTGAACACCGGGGAGCTGTTTTTT; CDR3aa: CASSVPGTGDPVNTGELFF; abundance: -; d_gene: TRBD1; v_gene: TRBV9; j_gene: TRBJ2-2
CDR3nt: TGTGCCAGCAGCCAGCGGGGGGGCAATAATGAGCAGTTCTTC; CDR3aa: CASSQRGGNNEQFF; abundance: -; d_gene: TRBD2; v_gene: TRBV3-1/TRBV3-2; j_gene: TRBJ2-1
CDR3nt: TGCGCCAGCAGCCAAGAACCAGGCTCCTACGAGCAGTACTTC; CDR3aa: CASSQEPGSYEQYF; abundance: few; d_gene: -; v_gene: TRBV4-3; j_gene: TRBJ2-7
CDR3nt: TGTGCCAGCATCCCAACCGGGGGTTCACCCCTCCACTTT; CDR3aa: CASIPTGGSPLHF; abundance: -; d_gene: -; v_gene: TRBV28; j_gene: TRBJ1-6
CDR3nt: TGTGCCAGCAGGGATGACTGGGGAGGTGGCTACACCTTC; CDR3aa: CASRDDWGGGYTF; abundance: -; d_gene: -; v_gene: TRBV6-4; j_gene: TRBJ1-2
CDR3nt: TGTGCCAGCAGCCAAGGGACTACGGCAATCTCCGAGCAGTACTTC; CDR3aa: CASSQGTTAISEQYF; abundance: -; d_gene: -; v_gene: TRBV3-1/TRBV3-2; j_gene: TRBJ2-7
CDR3nt: TGTGCCAGCAGTCCACGACAACCTAATGAAAAACTGTTTTTT; CDR3aa: CASSPRQPNEKLFF; abundance: -; d_gene: -; v_gene: TRBV28; j_gene: TRBJ1-4
CDR3nt: TGTGCCAGCAGCGTAGATATCGCGCGCTCCTACGAGCAGTACTTC; CDR3aa: CASSVDIARSYEQYF; abundance: -; d_gene: -; v_gene: TRBV9; j_gene: TRBJ2-7
CDR3nt: TGTGCCAGCAGTTTGATGGGGGCAGTAAGTCAGCCCCAGCATTTT; CDR3aa: CASSLMGAVSQPQHF; abundance: -; d_gene: -; v_gene: TRBV28; j_gene: TRBJ1-5
CDR3nt: TGTGCCAGCAGGTCCACACCGACAGCCCAGAGCTATGGCTACACCTTC; CDR3aa: CASRSTPTAQSYGYTF; abundance: -; d_gene: -; v_gene: TRBV28; j_gene: TRBJ1-2
CDR3nt: TGTGCCAGCAGCTTACTCGAGGGTGCCGAGCAGTACTTC; CDR3aa: CASSLLEGAEQYF; abundance: -; d_gene: -; v_gene: TRBV7-9; j_gene: TRBJ2-7
CDR3nt: TGTGCCAGCAGCTTAGTGGGGGGGCCTAACAACAATGAGCAGTTCTTC; CDR3aa: CASSLVGGPNNNEQFF; abundance: -; d_gene: -; v_gene: TRBV7-2; j_gene: TRBJ2-1
CDR3nt: TGTGCCAGCTCACCAGACCGTAGCGGCACAGATACGCAGTATTTT; CDR3aa: CASSPDRSGTDTQYF; abundance: many; d_gene: -; v_gene: TRBV18; j_gene: TRBJ2-3
CDR3nt: TGCGCCAGCAGCACTACGTTTGGGCAGGGCGAGCAGTACTTC; CDR3aa: CASSTTFGQGEQYF; abundance: -; d_gene: -; v_gene: TRBV5-1; j_gene: TRBJ2-7
CDR3nt: TGTGCCAGCAGCTTAGTGGCGACAAGCCCCACAGATACGCAGTATTTT; CDR3aa: CASSLVATSPTDTQYF; abundance: -; d_gene: -; v_gene: TRBV7-2; j_gene: TRBJ2-3
CDR3nt: TGTGCCAAGGGGGACAGCCACACCGGGGAGCTGTTTTTT; CDR3aa: CAKGDSHTGELFF; abundance: -; d_gene: TRBD1; v_gene: TRBV7-9; j_gene: TRBJ2-2
CDR3nt: TGTGCCAGCAGCGAAATCTTTTTACCGACAGGGTCTTACGAGCAGTACTTC; CDR3aa: CASSEIFLPTGSYEQYF; abundance: -; d_gene: TRBD1; v_gene: TRBV6-1; j_gene: TRBJ2-7